This T cell receptor beta chain was recorded in a study of blood T cell repertoires in COVID-19. Study-wide background: Specimens from acute and convalescent COVID-19 originated in the United States, Italy and Spain.

The data were produced by immunoSEQ multiplex PCR, yet TCRdb's version contains in-frame clones alone and is incomplete. The table records approximately 340,000 clones, 90% to 95% of them present only once. The CDR3 totals 15 residues. J lost 7 bases, V lost 9 bases, and 10 bases had no gene match. Germline loops: CDR1 SNHLY, CDR2 FYNNEI. Sample: PBMCs or T cells enriched from blood (not recorded which). This chain joins TRBV2 and TRBJ1-6, with 9 bases identical to TRBD1. The TCR was taken from a woman aged 40 to 50 who had been exposed to COVID-19. CDR3 coding DNA: TGTGCCAGTTCCACAGGGGGCGCGTGGAATTCACCCCTCCACTTT. Residues: CASSTGGAWNSPLHF.